This T cell receptor (beta chain) was observed in a study of cytomegalovirus exposure and HLA in healthy donors. A multiplex PCR was run with 60 Vbeta primers and 13 Jbeta primers. Only in-frame clones appear in the TCRdb table, and some are missing; sequencing was by immunoSEQ multiplex PCR. Among some 100,000 clones listed, about 84% were seen once. As concerns this clone: Its antigen is still unknown.

Study findings and constraints: About 87% or about 30% of the time was how often most TCR beta V segments were productive, according to an earlier analysis.

The V gene end was trimmed by 4 bases and the J gene end by 8 bases; junction bases not matched to a gene: 6. The CDR3 length is 15 residues. The germline V gene encodes CDR1 MNHEY and CDR2 SMNVEV (reference sequence). The clonotype originates from a girl aged 2-10 years in good health and CMV-seropositive. Input material: PBMCs. The J gene is TRBJ2-1, the V gene TRBV27, with TRBD2 matching 12 bases. CDR3: CASSWASGRAYEQFF. The CDR3 DNA reads as TGTGCCAGCAGTTGGGCTAGCGGGAGGGCGTATGAGCAGTTCTTC.